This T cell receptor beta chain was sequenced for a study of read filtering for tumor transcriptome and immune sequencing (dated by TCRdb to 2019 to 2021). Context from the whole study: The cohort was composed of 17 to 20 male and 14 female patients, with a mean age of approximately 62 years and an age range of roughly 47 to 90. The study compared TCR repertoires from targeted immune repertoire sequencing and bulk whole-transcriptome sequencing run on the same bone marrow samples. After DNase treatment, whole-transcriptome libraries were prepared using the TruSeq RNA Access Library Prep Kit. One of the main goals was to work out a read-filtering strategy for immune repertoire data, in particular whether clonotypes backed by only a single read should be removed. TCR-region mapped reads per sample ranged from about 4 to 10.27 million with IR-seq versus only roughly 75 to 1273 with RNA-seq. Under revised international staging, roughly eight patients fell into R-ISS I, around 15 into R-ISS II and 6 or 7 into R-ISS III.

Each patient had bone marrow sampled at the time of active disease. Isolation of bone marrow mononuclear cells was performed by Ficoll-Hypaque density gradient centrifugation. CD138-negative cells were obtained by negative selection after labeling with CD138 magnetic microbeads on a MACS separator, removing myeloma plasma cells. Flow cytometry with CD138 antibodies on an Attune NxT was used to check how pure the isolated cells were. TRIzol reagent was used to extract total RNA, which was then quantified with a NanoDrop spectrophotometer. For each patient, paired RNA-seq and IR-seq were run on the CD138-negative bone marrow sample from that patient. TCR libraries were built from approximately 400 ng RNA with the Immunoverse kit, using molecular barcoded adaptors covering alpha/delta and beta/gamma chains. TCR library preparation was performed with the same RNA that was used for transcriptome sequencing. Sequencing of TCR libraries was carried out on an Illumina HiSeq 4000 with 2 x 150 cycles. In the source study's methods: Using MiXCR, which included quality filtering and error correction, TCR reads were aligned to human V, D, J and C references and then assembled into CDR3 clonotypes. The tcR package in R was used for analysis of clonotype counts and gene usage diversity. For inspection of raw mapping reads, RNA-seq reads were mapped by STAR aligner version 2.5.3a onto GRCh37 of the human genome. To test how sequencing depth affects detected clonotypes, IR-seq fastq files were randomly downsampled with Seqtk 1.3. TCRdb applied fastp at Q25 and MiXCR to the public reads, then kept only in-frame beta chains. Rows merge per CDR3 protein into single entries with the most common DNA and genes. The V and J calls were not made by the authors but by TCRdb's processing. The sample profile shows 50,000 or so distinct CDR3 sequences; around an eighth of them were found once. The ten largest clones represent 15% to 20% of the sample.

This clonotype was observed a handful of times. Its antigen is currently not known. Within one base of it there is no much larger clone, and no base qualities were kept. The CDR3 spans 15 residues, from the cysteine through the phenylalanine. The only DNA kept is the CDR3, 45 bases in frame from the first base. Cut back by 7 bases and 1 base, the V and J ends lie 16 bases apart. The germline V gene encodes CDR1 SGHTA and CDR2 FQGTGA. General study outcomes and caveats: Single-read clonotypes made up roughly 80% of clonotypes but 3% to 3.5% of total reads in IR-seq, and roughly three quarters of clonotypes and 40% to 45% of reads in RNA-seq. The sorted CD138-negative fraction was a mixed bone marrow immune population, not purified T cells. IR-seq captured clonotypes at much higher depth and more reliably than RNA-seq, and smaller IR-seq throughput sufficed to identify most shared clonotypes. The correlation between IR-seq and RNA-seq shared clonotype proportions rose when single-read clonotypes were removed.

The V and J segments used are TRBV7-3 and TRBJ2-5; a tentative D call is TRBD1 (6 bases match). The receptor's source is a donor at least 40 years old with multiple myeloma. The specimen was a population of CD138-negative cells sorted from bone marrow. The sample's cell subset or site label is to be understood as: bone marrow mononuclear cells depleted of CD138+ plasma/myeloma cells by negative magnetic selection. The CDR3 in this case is CASKRAGVSQETQYF. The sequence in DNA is TGTGCCAGCAAGAGGGCAGGGGTTAGCCAAGAGACCCAGTACTTC. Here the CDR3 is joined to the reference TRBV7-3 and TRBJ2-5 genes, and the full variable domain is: GAGVSQTPSNKVTEKGKYVELRCDPISGHTALYWYRQSLGQGPEFLIYFQGTGAADDSGLPNDRFFAVRPEGSVSTLKIQRTERGDSAVYLCASKRAGVSQETQYFGPGTRLLVL.